The clone carrying this T cell receptor (beta chain) appeared a single time. Its specificity is unknown. Libraries were prepared by immunoSEQ multiplex PCR; TCRdb keeps only in-frame clonotypes and omits some of them. The sample has about 100,000 clones; 85% to 95% are singletons. The entry originates in a study of OX40 agonist ivuxolimab in advanced cancers. Whole-study context: Averaging approximately 60 years in age, with a range of roughly 20 to 79, the cohort was 80% to 90% male. Findings of the study overall: CD4+ and CD8+ blood T cells expanded clonally by week 6 at 0.1 to 3.0 mg/kg.

Germline lookup yields CDR1 LGHNA and CDR2 YSLEER. V lost 5 bases, J lost 3 bases, and 20 bases lay in between. The CDR3 runs to 17 residues. The sequence was obtained from an adult with an advanced solid tumor such as melanoma, head and neck, liver or kidney cancer. Sequenced here: CD4+ or CD8+ T cells sorted from blood, sampled in a trial of the OX40 agonist ivuxolimab. The chain recombines TRBV4-3 with TRBJ2-4; D tentatively reads TRBD1 or TRBD2 (6 bases each). The CDR3 is CASSDLTGPGDKNIQYF. CDR3 nucleotides: TGCGCCAGCAGCGATCTCACAGGGCCGGGGGACAAAAACATTCAGTACTTC.